The entry below gives a single T cell receptor (beta chain) sequence along with its context. Other DNA sequences in the sample encode the same CDR3. The record originates from a study of T cell responses to AZD1222 COVID-19 vaccine. Sequenced by immunoSEQ multiplex PCR; TCRdb stores in-frame clones only, minus some. The sample gives approximately 130,000 clones, approximately 86% of which show up once; about 6% is in the top ten. Looked up from germline, CDR1 is SGHTA and CDR2 is FQGNSA. There are 15 residues in the CDR3. Deletions cut 0 bases from V and 0 bases from J, with 6 bases between. This sequence was found in an adult who received the AZD1222 COVID-19 vaccine. This rearrangement joins TRBV7-2 to TRBJ1-5; D perhaps matches TRBD1 (5 bases). The sequenced sample was peripheral blood, obtained 28 days after the second AZD1222 dose. The CDR3 sequence: CASSLARDSNQPQHF. CDR3 coding DNA: TGTGCCAGCAGCTTAGCCAGGGATAGCAATCAGCCCCAGCATTTT. Full variable domain (missing parts from reference TRBV7-2 and TRBJ1-5): GAGVSQSPSNKVTEKGKDVELRCDPISGHTALYWYRQSLGQGLEFLIYFQGNSAPDKSGLPSDRFSAERTGGSVSTLTIQRTQQEDSAVYLCASSLARDSNQPQHFGDGTRLSIL.